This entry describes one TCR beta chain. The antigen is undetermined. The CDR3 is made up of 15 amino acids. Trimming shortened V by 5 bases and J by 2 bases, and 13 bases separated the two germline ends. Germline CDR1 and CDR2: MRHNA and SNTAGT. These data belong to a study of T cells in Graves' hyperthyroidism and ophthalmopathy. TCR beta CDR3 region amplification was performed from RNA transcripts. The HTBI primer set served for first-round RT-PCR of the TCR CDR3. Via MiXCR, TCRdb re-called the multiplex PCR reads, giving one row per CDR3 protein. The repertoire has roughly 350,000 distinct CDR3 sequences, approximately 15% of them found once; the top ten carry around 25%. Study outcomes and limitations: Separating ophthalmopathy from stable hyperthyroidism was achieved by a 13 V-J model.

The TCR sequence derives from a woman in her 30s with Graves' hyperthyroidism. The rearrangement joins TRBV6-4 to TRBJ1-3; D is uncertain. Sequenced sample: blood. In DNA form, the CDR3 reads TGTGCCAGCAGTTATCAAGGCTTCGCTGGAAACACCATATATTTT. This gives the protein CASSYQGFAGNTIYF.